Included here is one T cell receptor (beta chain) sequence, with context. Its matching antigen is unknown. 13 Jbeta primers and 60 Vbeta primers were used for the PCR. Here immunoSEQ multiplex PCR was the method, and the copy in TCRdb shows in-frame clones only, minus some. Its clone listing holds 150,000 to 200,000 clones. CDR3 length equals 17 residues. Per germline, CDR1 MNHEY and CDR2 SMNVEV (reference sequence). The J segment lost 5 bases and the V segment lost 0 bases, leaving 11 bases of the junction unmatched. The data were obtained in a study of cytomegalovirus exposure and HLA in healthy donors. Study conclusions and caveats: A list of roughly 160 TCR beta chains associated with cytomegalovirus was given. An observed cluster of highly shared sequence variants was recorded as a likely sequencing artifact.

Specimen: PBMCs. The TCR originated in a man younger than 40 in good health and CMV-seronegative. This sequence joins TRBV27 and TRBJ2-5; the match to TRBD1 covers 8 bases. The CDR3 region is CASSLSGTGLAPETQYF. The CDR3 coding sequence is TGTGCCAGCAGTTTATCGGGGACAGGTCTGGCTCCGGAGACCCAGTACTTC.